This entry concerns a single T cell receptor (beta chain). 13 Jbeta primers and 60 Vbeta primers were used for the PCR. The repertoire was sequenced with immunoSEQ multiplex PCR; TCRdb's copy has only in-frame clones and lacks some. This table holds some 130,000 clones. V was trimmed by 2 bases and J by 6 bases, leaving 14 bases between them. This CDR3 comprises 14 residues. Germline CDR1 and CDR2: SGHVS and FQNEAQ. These data belong to a study of cytomegalovirus exposure and HLA in healthy donors. The J gene is TRBJ2-7, the V gene TRBV7-8; unclear D gene. The clonotype comes from a man between 18 and 35 years old in good health and CMV-seronegative. The sequencing input was PBMCs. CDR3 in amino acids: CASSLFVGSGEQYF. Written as DNA, the CDR3 is TGTGCCAGCAGCTTATTTGTGGGTTCGGGCGAGCAGTACTTC.